These T cell receptor beta chains were read from a single sample in a study of vaccination and CD4 T cells after COVID-19. TCRdb redid the calling of the PCR reads with MiXCR, one entry per CDR3 protein. The data show tens of thousands of distinct CDR3 sequences, 32% seen once. These receptors lack a known antigen. The starting material was CD4+ T cells from blood, cultured in vitro, obtained about 7 months after SARS-CoV-2 vaccination. The receptors stem from a human donor who had recovered from COVID-19. Both conserved end residues are part of each CDR3. Fields, in order: CDR3 protein, CDR3 DNA, D gene, V gene, J gene, clone size. The D gene is left open where the match is weak. Clone sizes are given selectively: once, few, many, or a class where the clone is expanded.

cdr3_aa: CASRGPGRYGYTF
cdr3_nt: TGTGCCAGCAGGGGGCCGGGACGCTATGGCTACACCTTC
d_call: .
v_call: TRBV6-1
j_call: TRBJ1-2
clone_size: few

cdr3_aa: CASSPQGGNTEAFF
cdr3_nt: TGTGCCAGCAGCCCTCAGGGGGGGAACACTGAAGCTTTCTTT
d_call: TRBD1
v_call: TRBV6-1
j_call: TRBJ1-1
clone_size: few

cdr3_aa: CASSFPGLAGQETQYF
cdr3_nt: TGTGCCAGCAGCTTCCCGGGACTAGCGGGGCAAGAGACCCAGTACTTC
d_call: TRBD2
v_call: TRBV7-2
j_call: TRBJ2-5
clone_size: .

cdr3_aa: CASSPHPRVPDTQYF
cdr3_nt: TGCGCCAGCAGCCCCCACCCCCGGGTTCCAGATACGCAGTATTTT
d_call: .
v_call: TRBV4-1
j_call: TRBJ2-3
clone_size: .

cdr3_aa: CASTRVGRASYGYTF
cdr3_nt: TGTGCCAGCACCCGGGTGGGCAGGGCGTCCTATGGCTACACCTTC
d_call: .
v_call: TRBV28
j_call: TRBJ1-2
clone_size: .

cdr3_aa: CSARWTGRNTEAFF
cdr3_nt: TGCAGTGCTCGCTGGACAGGGAGGAACACTGAAGCTTTCTTT
d_call: TRBD1
v_call: TRBV20-1
j_call: TRBJ1-1
clone_size: .

cdr3_aa: CASSVRVDWAYEQYF
cdr3_nt: TGTGCCAGCAGTGTCAGGGTGGATTGGGCCTACGAGCAGTACTTC
d_call: .
v_call: TRBV27
j_call: TRBJ2-7
clone_size: few

cdr3_aa: CASSRQGTQRTQYF
cdr3_nt: TGTGCCAGCTCACGGCAGGGTACTCAGCGGACCCAGTACTTC
d_call: .
v_call: TRBV18
j_call: TRBJ2-5
clone_size: .

cdr3_aa: CSAYNTQNTEAFF
cdr3_nt: TGCAGTGCTTACAACACTCAGAACACTGAAGCTTTCTTT
d_call: .
v_call: TRBV20-1
j_call: TRBJ1-1
clone_size: few

cdr3_aa: CSASGLTSGGSTDTQYF
cdr3_nt: TGCAGTGCTAGTGGGCTGACTAGCGGGGGAAGCACAGATACGCAGTATTTT
d_call: TRBD2
v_call: TRBV20-1
j_call: TRBJ2-3
clone_size: .

cdr3_aa: CASSLAQGRASYEQYF
cdr3_nt: TGCGCCAGCAGCTTGGCCCAGGGGAGGGCCTCCTACGAGCAGTACTTC
d_call: .
v_call: TRBV5-1
j_call: TRBJ2-7
clone_size: .

cdr3_aa: CSARPGLGFQETQYF
cdr3_nt: TGCAGTGCTAGGCCGGGACTAGGCTTCCAAGAGACCCAGTACTTC
d_call: TRBD2
v_call: TRBV20-1
j_call: TRBJ2-5
clone_size: few

cdr3_aa: CASSPPGQGPDTQYF
cdr3_nt: TGTGCCAGCTCACCGCCGGGACAGGGTCCAGATACGCAGTATTTT
d_call: TRBD1
v_call: TRBV18
j_call: TRBJ2-3
clone_size: .

cdr3_aa: CASSLAATGGIYGYTF
cdr3_nt: TGTGCCAGCAGCTTGGCCGCCACAGGGGGTATCTATGGCTACACCTTC
d_call: TRBD1
v_call: TRBV5-4
j_call: TRBJ1-2
clone_size: few

cdr3_aa: CAISDLRGSNQPQHF
cdr3_nt: TGTGCCATCAGTGATCTAAGGGGGAGCAATCAGCCCCAGCATTTT
d_call: .
v_call: TRBV10-3
j_call: TRBJ1-5
clone_size: .